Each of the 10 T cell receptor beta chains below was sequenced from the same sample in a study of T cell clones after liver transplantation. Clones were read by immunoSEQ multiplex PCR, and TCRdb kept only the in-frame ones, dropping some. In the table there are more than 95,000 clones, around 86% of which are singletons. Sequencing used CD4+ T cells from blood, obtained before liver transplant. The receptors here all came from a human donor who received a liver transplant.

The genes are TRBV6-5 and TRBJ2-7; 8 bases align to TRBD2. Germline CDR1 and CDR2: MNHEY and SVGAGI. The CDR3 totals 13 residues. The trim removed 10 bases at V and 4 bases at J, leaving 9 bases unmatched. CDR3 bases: TGTGCCACCCACGGGACTAGTGGGTACGAGCAGTACTTC. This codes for CATHGTSGYEQYF.

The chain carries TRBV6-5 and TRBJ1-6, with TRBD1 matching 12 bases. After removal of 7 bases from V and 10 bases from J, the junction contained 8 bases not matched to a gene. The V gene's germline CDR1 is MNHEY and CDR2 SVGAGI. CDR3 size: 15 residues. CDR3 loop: CASTIGTGGRSPLHF. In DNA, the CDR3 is TGTGCCAGCACCATAGGGACAGGGGGCCGGTCACCCCTCCACTTT.

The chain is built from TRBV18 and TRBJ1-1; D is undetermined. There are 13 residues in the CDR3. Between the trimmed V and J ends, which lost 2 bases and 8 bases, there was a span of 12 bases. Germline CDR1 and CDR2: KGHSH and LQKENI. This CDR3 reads CASSPAAEREAFF. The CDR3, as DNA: TGTGCCAGCTCACCAGCGGCAGAGAGAGAAGCTTTCTTT.

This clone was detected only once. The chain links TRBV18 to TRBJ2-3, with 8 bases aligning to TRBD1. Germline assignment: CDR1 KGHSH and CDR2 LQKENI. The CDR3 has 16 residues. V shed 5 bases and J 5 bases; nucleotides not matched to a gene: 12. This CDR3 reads CASSYRGQATRDTQYF. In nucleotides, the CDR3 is TGTGCCAGCTCATATAGGGGACAGGCGACGAGAGATACGCAGTATTTT.

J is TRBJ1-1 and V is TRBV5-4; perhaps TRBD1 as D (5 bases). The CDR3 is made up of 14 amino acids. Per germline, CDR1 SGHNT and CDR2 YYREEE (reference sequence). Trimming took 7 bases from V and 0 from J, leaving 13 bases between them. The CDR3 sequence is CASSRDPMNTEAFF. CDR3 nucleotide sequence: TGTGCCAGCTCCCGGGACCCCATGAACACTGAAGCTTTCTTT.

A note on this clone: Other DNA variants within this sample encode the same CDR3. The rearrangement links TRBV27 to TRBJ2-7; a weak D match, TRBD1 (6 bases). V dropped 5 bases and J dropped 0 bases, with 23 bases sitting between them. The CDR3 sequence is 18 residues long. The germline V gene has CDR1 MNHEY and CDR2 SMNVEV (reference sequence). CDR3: CASSRGKQGPLNSYEQYF. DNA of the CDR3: TGTGCCAGCAGTAGGGGAAAACAGGGCCCTCTAAACTCCTACGAGCAGTACTTC.

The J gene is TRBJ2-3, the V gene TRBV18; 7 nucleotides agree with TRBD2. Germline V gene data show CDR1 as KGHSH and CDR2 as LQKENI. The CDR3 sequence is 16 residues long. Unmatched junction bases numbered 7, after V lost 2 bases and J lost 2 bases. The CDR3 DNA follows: TGTGCCAGCTCACCATCTAGCGGAGCGGTCACAGATACGCAGTATTTT. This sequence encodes CASSPSSGAVTDTQYF.

The CDR3 nucleotides read TGCAGTGCTGCCCGGGACCTCAAACCTTTCTTT. Translating gives CSAARDLKPFF. The V and J genes are TRBV20-1 and TRBJ1-1; possible D gene TRBD1, 5 bases. V was clipped by 5 bases and J by 12 bases, with 16 bases between them. This CDR3 is built from 11 residues. CDR1 is DFQATT and CDR2 is SNEGSKA in the germline V gene (reference sequence).

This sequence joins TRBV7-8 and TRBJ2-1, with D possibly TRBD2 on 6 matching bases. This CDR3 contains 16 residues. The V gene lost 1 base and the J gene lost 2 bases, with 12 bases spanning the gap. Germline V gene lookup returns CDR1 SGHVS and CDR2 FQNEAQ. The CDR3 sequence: CASSLVIQRAYNEQFF. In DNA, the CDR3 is TGTGCCAGCAGCTTAGTCATCCAGCGGGCCTACAATGAGCAGTTCTTC. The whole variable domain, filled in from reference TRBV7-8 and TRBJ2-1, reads GAGVSQSPRYKVAKRGQDVALRCDPISGHVSLFWYQQALGQGPEFLTYFQNEAQLDKSGLPSDRFFAERPEGSVSTLKIQRTQQEDSAVYLCASSLVIQRAYNEQFFGPGTRLTVL.

The CDR3 loop reads CASNKRGLAANEQFF. In DNA, the CDR3 is TGTGCCAGCAACAAAAGGGGACTAGCGGCTAATGAGCAGTTCTTC. V gene TRBV6-5 combines with J gene TRBJ2-1, with 11 bases matching TRBD2. The CDR3 has 15 residues. Trimming removed 7 bases from V and 7 bases from J; junction bases left unmatched: 9. Germline assignment: CDR1 MNHEY and CDR2 SVGAGI.